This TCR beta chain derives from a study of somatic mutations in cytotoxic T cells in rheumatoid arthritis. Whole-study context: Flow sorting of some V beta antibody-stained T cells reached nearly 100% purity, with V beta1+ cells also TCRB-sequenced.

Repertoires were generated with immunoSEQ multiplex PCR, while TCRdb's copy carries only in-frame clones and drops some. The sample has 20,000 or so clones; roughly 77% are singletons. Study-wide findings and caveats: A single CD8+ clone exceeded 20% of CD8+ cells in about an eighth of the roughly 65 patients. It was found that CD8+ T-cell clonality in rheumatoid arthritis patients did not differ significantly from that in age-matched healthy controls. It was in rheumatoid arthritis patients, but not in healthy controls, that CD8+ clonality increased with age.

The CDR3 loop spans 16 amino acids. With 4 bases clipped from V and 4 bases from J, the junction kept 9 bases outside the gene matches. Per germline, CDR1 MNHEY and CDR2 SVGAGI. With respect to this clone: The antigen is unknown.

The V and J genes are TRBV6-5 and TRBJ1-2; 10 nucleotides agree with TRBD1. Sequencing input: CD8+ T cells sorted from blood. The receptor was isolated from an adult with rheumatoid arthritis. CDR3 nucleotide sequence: TGTGCCAGCAGTTCCGCTGACAGGGGGCGTATCTATGGCTACACCTTC. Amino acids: CASSSADRGRIYGYTF.